The rows below give T cell receptor beta chains drawn from one sample of a study of chemoradiotherapy in HPV16-positive cancers. TCRdb keeps only in-frame clones here, not all; method: immunoSEQ multiplex PCR. The sample lists over 14,000 clones, roughly three quarters seen once, with about 9.5% in the top ten. This material was collected from a patient who underwent chemoradiotherapy. These receptors were taken from a human donor with HPV-associated anogenital cancer. The CDR3 runs from the conserved cysteine through the conserved F or W. The D gene is left open where the match is weak. For some rows the clone size is stated as once, few or many, or as a class when expanded; others skip it.

v_call,clone_size,cdr3_length,d_call,j_call,cdr3_nt,cdr3_aa
TRBV4-1,NA,17,NA,TRBJ2-3,TGCGCCAGCAGCCAAGGTGGTTTAAATTGGGGAACAGATACGCAGTATTTT,CASSQGGLNWGTDTQYF
TRBV7-6,NA,16,NA,TRBJ1-3,TGTGCCAGCAGCCCCGAACCGGGCCCCTCCGGGGAGACCATATATTTT,CASSPEPGPSGETIYF
TRBV4-1,few,18,NA,TRBJ1-5,TGCGCCAGCAGCCTCCAACTCTCGGTAGGGAGGGTCGATCAGCCCCAGCATTTT,CASSLQLSVGRVDQPQHF
TRBV30,NA,16,TRBD1,TRBJ1-5,TGTGCCTGGAGTAGGACAGGGGTTATGAGCAATCAGCCCCAGCATTTT,CAWSRTGVMSNQPQHF
TRBV19,NA,13,NA,TRBJ1-2,TGTGCCAGCATACCCGGACAGAACTATGGCTACACCTTC,CASIPGQNYGYTF
TRBV2,NA,12,NA,TRBJ1-1,TGTGCCAGCACCCGTAGGTACACTGAAGCTTTCTTT,CASTRRYTEAFF
TRBV28,NA,12,NA,TRBJ1-5,TGTGCCAGCAGTTACAGGGTACAGCCCCAGCATTTT,CASSYRVQPQHF
TRBV29-1,NA,13,NA,TRBJ1-5,TGCAGCGTTCAAAGGGATAGCAATCAGCCCCAGCATTTT,CSVQRDSNQPQHF
TRBV4-3,NA,15,NA,TRBJ1-5,TGCGCCAGCAGCCAAGGGGGCCTTAGCAATCAGCCCCAGCATTTT,CASSQGGLSNQPQHF
TRBV5-6,NA,18,NA,TRBJ2-7,TGTGCCAGCAGCTTTTTCGGGGCAGGTATTCAGAAAGTCGACGAGCAGTACTTC,CASSFFGAGIQKVDEQYF
TRBV28,NA,14,TRBD1,TRBJ1-6,TGTGCCAGCAGCTCCGGGACAGGGATTCCACCCCTCCACTTT,CASSSGTGIPPLHF
TRBV9,NA,14,NA,TRBJ1-2,TGTGCCAGCAGCCTCCTAGGGGGGCTGGGCGGCTACACCTTC,CASSLLGGLGGYTF
TRBV28,NA,13,NA,TRBJ1-1,TGTGCCAGCAAGGGGGACCTGAACACTGAAGCTTTCTTT,CASKGDLNTEAFF
TRBV4-2,medium-sized,17,TRBD1,TRBJ1-4,TGTGCCAGCAGCCAGGCCCTCTATGGGACAGGGGACGAAAAACTGTTTTTT,CASSQALYGTGDEKLFF
TRBV5-5,few,16,TRBD1,TRBJ1-5,TGTGCCAGCAACAAAATCCCCGGGACAGGGAATCAGCCCCAGCATTTT,CASNKIPGTGNQPQHF
TRBV7-6,NA,14,NA,TRBJ2-2,TGTGCCAGCAGGCCGAGTCCGGGGCAGGGGCAGCTGTTTTTT,CASRPSPGQGQLFF
TRBV6-6,NA,13,TRBD1,TRBJ1-6,TGTGCCAGCAGTCTACAGGGGAATTCACCCCTCCACTTT,CASSLQGNSPLHF
TRBV9,NA,17,NA,TRBJ1-3,TGTGCCAGCAGCGTAGACCCCAGGACAGCCTCTGGAAACACCATATATTTT,CASSVDPRTASGNTIYF